These T cell receptor beta chains were read from a single sample in a study of cytomegalovirus exposure and HLA in healthy donors. Sequencing used immunoSEQ multiplex PCR; TCRdb keeps in-frame clones, though not all of them. The sample comprises 75,000 to 100,000 clones, around 74% of which are singletons, and 13% to 15% rests with the top ten. Sequenced material: PBMCs. These receptors were collected from a woman between 65 and 79 years old in good health and CMV-seropositive. Both conserved end residues are trimmed from each CDR3.

v_call: TRBV4-2; j_call: TRBJ2-1; cdr3_aa: ASSQERGRTLTNNEQF
v_call: TRBV6-5; j_call: TRBJ2-7; cdr3_aa: ASSYSDIHSYEQY
v_call: TRBV5-4; j_call: TRBJ1-2; cdr3_aa: ASGQFGTSDGYT
v_call: TRBV18; j_call: TRBJ1-1; cdr3_aa: ASSPQSRNTEAF
v_call: TRBV6-6; j_call: TRBJ2-6; cdr3_aa: ASSQGSPSGANVLT
v_call: TRBV11-3; j_call: .; cdr3_aa: ASSLGGQGRHEQY
v_call: TRBV28; j_call: TRBJ2-7; cdr3_aa: ASSSPGSLHYEQY
v_call: TRBV14; j_call: TRBJ2-3; cdr3_aa: ASSQDWRKGVSDTQY
v_call: TRBV18; j_call: TRBJ1-5; cdr3_aa: ASSPQGAVNQPQH
v_call: TRBV27; j_call: TRBJ1-5; cdr3_aa: ASRLTQGGQPQH
v_call: TRBV18; j_call: TRBJ2-1; cdr3_aa: ASSPISASNEQF
v_call: TRBV5-1; j_call: TRBJ2-3; cdr3_aa: ASSLHTDTQY
v_call: TRBV28; j_call: TRBJ2-1; cdr3_aa: ASSSMGQGAGLNNEQF
v_call: TRBV9; j_call: TRBJ1-6; cdr3_aa: ASSGQGFSNSPLH
v_call: TRBV11-2; j_call: TRBJ2-2; cdr3_aa: ASSSLSGSGTGELF
v_call: TRBV11-2; j_call: TRBJ2-2; cdr3_aa: ASSPRTGANTGELF
v_call: TRBV9; j_call: TRBJ2-7; cdr3_aa: ASSPGLAGYEQY
v_call: TRBV5-1; j_call: TRBJ2-5; cdr3_aa: ASSLRTGGAETQY
v_call: TRBV9; j_call: TRBJ1-5; cdr3_aa: ASSLQGSHQPQH
v_call: TRBV28; j_call: TRBJ2-2; cdr3_aa: ASRPGLAGTGELF
v_call: TRBV18; j_call: TRBJ2-7; cdr3_aa: ASSPPASSYEQY
v_call: TRBV6-6; j_call: TRBJ2-1; cdr3_aa: ASSYLQGTVDEQF
v_call: TRBV28; j_call: TRBJ1-4; cdr3_aa: ASSPGQVGKLF
v_call: TRBV11-1; j_call: TRBJ2-2; cdr3_aa: ASSPTVTGELF
v_call: TRBV14; j_call: TRBJ2-3; cdr3_aa: ASSQVRDPAGTGASDTQY
v_call: TRBV7-9; j_call: TRBJ2-2; cdr3_aa: ASSPVSGELF
v_call: TRBV10-3; j_call: TRBJ1-2; cdr3_aa: AISEDRLPYGYT
v_call: TRBV9; j_call: TRBJ1-1; cdr3_aa: ASSVLGTLNTEAF
v_call: TRBV18; j_call: TRBJ1-1; cdr3_aa: ASSPDRGTEAF
v_call: TRBV19; j_call: .; cdr3_aa: ASSTQGQGNGEQY
v_call: TRBV5-1; j_call: TRBJ1-5; cdr3_aa: ASSFQLGGRSQPQH
v_call: TRBV5-1; j_call: TRBJ2-7; cdr3_aa: ASRSGAYEQY
v_call: TRBV6-5; j_call: TRBJ2-2; cdr3_aa: ASSYLGAEELF
v_call: TRBV7-9; j_call: TRBJ1-4; cdr3_aa: SSSLGQGLG
v_call: TRBV5-5; j_call: TRBJ1-1; cdr3_aa: ASSFGHGTEAF
v_call: TRBV28; j_call: TRBJ2-3; cdr3_aa: ATKGSGGTRPSTDTQY
v_call: TRBV6-6; j_call: TRBJ1-6; cdr3_aa: ASSLYPRGSPLH
v_call: TRBV5-5; j_call: TRBJ2-5; cdr3_aa: ASSPQGPQETQY
v_call: TRBV7-3; j_call: TRBJ2-3; cdr3_aa: ASSPWTGRTDTQY
v_call: TRBV11-2; j_call: TRBJ1-5; cdr3_aa: ASSPDRGQPQH
v_call: TRBV2; j_call: TRBJ2-7; cdr3_aa: ASSEQGSNEQY
v_call: TRBV28; j_call: TRBJ1-1; cdr3_aa: ASSDPLEAF
v_call: TRBV9; j_call: .; cdr3_aa: ASSVGGYEQY
v_call: TRBV20-1; j_call: TRBJ2-7; cdr3_aa: SAPAEYEQY
v_call: TRBV10-3; j_call: TRBJ2-3; cdr3_aa: AISPTSGRMTDTQY
v_call: TRBV27; j_call: TRBJ2-7; cdr3_aa: ASSLAGVKNEQY
v_call: TRBV7-9; j_call: TRBJ2-1; cdr3_aa: ASSLGGGLGHNEQF
v_call: TRBV5-8; j_call: TRBJ2-3; cdr3_aa: ASSPGTSSDTQY
v_call: TRBV27; j_call: TRBJ2-1; cdr3_aa: ASSSRLAGKSYNEQF
v_call: TRBV29-1; j_call: TRBJ2-1; cdr3_aa: SVEDRQGRWYNEQF
v_call: TRBV11-3; j_call: TRBJ2-1; cdr3_aa: ASSTAGLAGAMDEQF
v_call: TRBV4-2; j_call: TRBJ1-2; cdr3_aa: ASSQAVGVDYGYT
v_call: TRBV19; j_call: TRBJ2-7; cdr3_aa: ATMLTGTGFIGEQY
v_call: TRBV6-1; j_call: TRBJ2-4; cdr3_aa: ASSVTLEDIQY
v_call: TRBV27; j_call: TRBJ1-4; cdr3_aa: ASSLGQGIEKLF
v_call: TRBV18; j_call: TRBJ2-5; cdr3_aa: ASSPPASAGDFKLGETQY
v_call: TRBV6-1; j_call: TRBJ2-7; cdr3_aa: ATRGQDTYEQY
v_call: TRBV18; j_call: TRBJ1-6; cdr3_aa: ASSRMESGAGSSPLH